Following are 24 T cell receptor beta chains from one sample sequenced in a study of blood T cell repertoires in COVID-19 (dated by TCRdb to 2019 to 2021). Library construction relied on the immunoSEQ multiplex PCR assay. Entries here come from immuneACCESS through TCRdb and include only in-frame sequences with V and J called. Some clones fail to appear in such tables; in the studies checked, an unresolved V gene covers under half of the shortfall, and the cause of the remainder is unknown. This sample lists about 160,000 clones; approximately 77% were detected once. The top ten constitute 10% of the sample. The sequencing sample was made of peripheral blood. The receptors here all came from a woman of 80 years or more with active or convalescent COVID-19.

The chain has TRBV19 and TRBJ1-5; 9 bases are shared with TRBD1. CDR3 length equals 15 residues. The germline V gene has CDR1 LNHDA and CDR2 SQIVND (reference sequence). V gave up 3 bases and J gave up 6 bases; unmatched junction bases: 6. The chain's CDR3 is CASSIRTGVSQPQHF. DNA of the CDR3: TGTGCCAGTAGTATCCGGACAGGGGTTAGTCAGCCCCAGCATTTT. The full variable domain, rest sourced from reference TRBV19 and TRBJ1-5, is DGGITQSPKYLFRKEGQNVTLSCEQNLNHDAMYWYRQDPGQGLRLIYYSQIVNDFQKGDIAEGYSVSREKKESFPLTVTSAQKNPTAFYLCASSIRTGVSQPQHFGDGTRLSIL.

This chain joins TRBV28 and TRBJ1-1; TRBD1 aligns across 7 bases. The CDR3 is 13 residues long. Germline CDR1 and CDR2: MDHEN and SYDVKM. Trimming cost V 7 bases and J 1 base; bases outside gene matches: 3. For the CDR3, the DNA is TGTGCCAGCACGGGACAGACGAACACTGAAGCTTTCTTT. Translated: CASTGQTNTEAFF.

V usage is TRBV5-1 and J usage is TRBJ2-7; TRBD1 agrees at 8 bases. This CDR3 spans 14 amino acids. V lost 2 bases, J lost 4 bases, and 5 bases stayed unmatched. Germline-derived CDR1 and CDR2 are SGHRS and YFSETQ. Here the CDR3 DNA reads TGCGCCAGCAGCTTACGACAGGGGATTTACGAGCAGTACTTC. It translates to CASSLRQGIYEQYF.

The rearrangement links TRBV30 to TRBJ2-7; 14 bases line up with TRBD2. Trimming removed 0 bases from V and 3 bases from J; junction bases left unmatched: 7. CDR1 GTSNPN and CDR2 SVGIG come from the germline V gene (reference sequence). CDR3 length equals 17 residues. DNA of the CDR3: TGTGCCTGGAGTGTACTTCCGACTAGCGGGAGGGACTACGAGCAGTACTTC. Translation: CAWSVLPTSGRDYEQYF. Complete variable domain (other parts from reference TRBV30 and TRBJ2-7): SQTIHQWPATLVQPVGSPLSLECTVEGTSNPNLYWYRQAAGRGLQLLFYSVGIGQISSEVPQNLSASRPQDRQFILSSKKLLLSDSGFYLCAWSVLPTSGRDYEQYFGPGTRLTVT.

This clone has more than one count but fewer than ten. The CDR3 loop is CASSPGTSAGELFF. The CDR3 nucleotides read TGCGCCAGCAGCCCGGGGACATCAGCCGGGGAGCTGTTTTTT. V and J are TRBV5-1 and TRBJ2-2; D perhaps matches TRBD1 (6 bases). The germline V gene has CDR1 SGHRS and CDR2 YFSETQ. The CDR3 loop spans 14 amino acids. Trimming cost V 4 bases and J 6 bases, with 13 bases left between them.

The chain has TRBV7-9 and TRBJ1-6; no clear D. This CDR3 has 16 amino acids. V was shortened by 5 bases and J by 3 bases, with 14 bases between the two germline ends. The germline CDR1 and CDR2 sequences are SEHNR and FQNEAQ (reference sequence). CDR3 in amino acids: CASSPVAGDYNSPLHF. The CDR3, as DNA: TGTGCCAGCAGCCCTGTGGCCGGGGACTATAATTCACCCCTCCACTTT.

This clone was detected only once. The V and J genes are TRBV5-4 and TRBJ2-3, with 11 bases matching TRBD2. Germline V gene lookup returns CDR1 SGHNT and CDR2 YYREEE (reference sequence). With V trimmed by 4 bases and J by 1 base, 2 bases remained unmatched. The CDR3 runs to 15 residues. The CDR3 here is CASSLSGGGTDTQYF. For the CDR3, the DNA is TGTGCCAGCAGCCTTAGCGGGGGGGGCACAGATACGCAGTATTTT. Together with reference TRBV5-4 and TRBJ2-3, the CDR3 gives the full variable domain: ETGVTQSPTHLIKTRGQQVTLRCSSQSGHNTVSWYQQALGQGPQFIFQYYREEENGRGNFPPRFSGLQFPNYSSELNVNALELDDSALYLCASSLSGGGTDTQYFGPGTRLTVL.

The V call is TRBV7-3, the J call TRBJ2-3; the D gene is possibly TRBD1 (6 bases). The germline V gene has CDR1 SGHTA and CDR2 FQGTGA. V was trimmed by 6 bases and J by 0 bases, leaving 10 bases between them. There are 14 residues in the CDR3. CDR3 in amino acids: CASRLGASTDTQYF. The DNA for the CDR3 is TGTGCCAGCAGGCTGGGGGCAAGCACAGATACGCAGTATTTT.

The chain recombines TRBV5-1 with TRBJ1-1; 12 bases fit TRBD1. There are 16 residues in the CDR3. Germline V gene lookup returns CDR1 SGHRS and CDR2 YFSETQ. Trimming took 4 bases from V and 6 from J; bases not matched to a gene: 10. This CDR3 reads CASSPNSGQGASEAFF. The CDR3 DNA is TGCGCCAGCAGCCCCAATTCGGGACAGGGGGCTTCTGAAGCTTTCTTT.

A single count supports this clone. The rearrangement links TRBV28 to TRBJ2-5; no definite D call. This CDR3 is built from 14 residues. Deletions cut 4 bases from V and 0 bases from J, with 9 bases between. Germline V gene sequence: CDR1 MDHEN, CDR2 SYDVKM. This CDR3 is CASSSRHDQETQYF. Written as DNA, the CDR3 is TGTGCCAGCAGTTCTCGACACGACCAAGAGACCCAGTACTTC.

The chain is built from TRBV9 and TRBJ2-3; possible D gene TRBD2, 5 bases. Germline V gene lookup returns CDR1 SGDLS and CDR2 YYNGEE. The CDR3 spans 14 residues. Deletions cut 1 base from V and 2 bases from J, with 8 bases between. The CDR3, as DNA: TGTGCCAGCAGCGTAAGCGGAGACACAGATACGCAGTATTTT. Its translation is CASSVSGDTDTQYF.

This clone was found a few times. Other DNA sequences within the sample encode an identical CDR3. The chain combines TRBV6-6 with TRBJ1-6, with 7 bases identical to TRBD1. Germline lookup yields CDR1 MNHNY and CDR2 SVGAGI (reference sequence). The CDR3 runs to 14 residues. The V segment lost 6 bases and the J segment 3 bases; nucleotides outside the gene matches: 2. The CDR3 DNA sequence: TGTGCCAGCAGCTGGGACAGCTATAATTCACCCCTCCACTTT. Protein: CASSWDSYNSPLHF.

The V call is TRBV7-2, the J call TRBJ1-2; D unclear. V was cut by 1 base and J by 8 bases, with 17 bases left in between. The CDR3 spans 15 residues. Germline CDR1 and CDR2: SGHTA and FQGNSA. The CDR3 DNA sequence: TGTGCCAGCAGCTTAGAGGCAGGCTATTCTTCGGGCTACACCTTC. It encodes CASSLEAGYSSGYTF. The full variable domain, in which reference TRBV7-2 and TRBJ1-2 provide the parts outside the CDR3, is GAGVSQSPSNKVTEKGKDVELRCDPISGHTALYWYRQSLGQGLEFLIYFQGNSAPDKSGLPSDRFSAERTGGSVSTLTIQRTQQEDSAVYLCASSLEAGYSSGYTFGSGTRLTVV.

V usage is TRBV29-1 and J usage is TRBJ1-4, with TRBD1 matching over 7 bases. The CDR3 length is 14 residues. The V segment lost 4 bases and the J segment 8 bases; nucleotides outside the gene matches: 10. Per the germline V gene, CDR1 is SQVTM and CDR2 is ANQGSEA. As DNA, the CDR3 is TGCAGCGTTGCGGTAGGGGGCGCGGGAGAAAAACTGTTTTTT. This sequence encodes CSVAVGGAGEKLFF. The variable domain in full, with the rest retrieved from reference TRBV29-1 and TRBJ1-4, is SAVISQKPSRDICQRGTSLTIQCQVDSQVTMMFWYRQQPGQSLTLIATANQGSEATYESGFVIDKFPISRPNLTFSTLTVSNMSPEDSSIYLCSVAVGGAGEKLFFGSGTQLSVL.

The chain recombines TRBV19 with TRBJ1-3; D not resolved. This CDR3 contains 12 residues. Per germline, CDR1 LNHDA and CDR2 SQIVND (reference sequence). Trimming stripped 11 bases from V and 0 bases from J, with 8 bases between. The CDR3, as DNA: TGTGCCGAGGCGAGCTCTGGAAACACCATATATTTT. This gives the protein CAEASSGNTIYF.

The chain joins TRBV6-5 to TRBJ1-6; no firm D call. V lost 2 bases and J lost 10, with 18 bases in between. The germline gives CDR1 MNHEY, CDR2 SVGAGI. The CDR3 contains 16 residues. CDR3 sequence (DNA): TGTGCCAGCAGTTACGGGTCAGCCGGGTTAAGGTCACCCCTCCACTTT. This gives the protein CASSYGSAGLRSPLHF.

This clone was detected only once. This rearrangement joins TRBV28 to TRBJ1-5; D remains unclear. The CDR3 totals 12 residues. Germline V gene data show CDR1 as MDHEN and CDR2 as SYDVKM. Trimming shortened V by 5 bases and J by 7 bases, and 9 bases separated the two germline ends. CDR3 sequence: CASSPSEQPQHF. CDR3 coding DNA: TGTGCCAGCAGTCCCTCAGAACAGCCCCAGCATTTT.

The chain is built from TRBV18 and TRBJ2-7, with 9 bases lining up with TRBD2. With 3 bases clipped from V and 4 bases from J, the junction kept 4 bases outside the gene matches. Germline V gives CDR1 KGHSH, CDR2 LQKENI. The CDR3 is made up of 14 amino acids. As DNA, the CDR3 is TGTGCCAGCTCACCCGCGACTAGCGGTTACGAGCAGTACTTC. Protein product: CASSPATSGYEQYF.

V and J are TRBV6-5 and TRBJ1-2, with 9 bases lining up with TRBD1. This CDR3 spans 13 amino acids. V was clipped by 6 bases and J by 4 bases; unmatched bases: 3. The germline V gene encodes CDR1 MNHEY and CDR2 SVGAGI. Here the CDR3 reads CASRDRGGYGYTF. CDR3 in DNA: TGTGCCAGCAGGGACAGGGGAGGCTATGGCTACACCTTC.

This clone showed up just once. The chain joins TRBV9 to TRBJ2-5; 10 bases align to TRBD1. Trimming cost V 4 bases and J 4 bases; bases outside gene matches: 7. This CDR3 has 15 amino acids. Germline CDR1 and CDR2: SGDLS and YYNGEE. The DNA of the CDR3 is TGTGCCAGCAGCACGGGACAGGGGATGGGAGAGACCCAGTACTTC. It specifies CASSTGQGMGETQYF.

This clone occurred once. The CDR3 here is CASSIALWGEETQYF. The CDR3 DNA is TGCGCCAGCAGCATCGCCCTATGGGGCGAAGAGACCCAGTACTTC. The V call is TRBV5-1, the J call TRBJ2-5; tentative D call: TRBD1 (5 bases). CDR1 SGHRS and CDR2 YFSETQ come from the germline V gene. This CDR3 region has 15 residues. The V gene lost 4 bases and the J gene lost 3 bases, with 16 bases spanning the gap.

The CDR3 spells CASRTSGEQFF. The CDR3 coding sequence is TGTGCCAGCAGGACTAGCGGTGAGCAGTTCTTC. The V and J genes are TRBV6-6 and TRBJ2-1; 9 bases match TRBD2. Germline assignment: CDR1 MNHNY and CDR2 SVGAGI (reference sequence). After removal of 6 bases from V and 9 bases from J, the junction contained 0 bases not matched to a gene. The CDR3 totals 11 residues.

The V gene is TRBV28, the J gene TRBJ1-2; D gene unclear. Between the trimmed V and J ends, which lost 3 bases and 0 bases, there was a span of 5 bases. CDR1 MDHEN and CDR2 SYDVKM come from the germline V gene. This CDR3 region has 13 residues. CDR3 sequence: CASSFQANYGYTF. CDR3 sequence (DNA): TGTGCCAGCAGTTTCCAGGCTAACTATGGCTACACCTTC.

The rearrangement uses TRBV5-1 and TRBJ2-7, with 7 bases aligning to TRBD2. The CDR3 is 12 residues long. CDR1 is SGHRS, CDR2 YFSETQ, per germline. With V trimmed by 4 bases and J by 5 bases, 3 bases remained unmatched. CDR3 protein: CASSGGVHEQYF. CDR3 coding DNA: TGCGCCAGCAGCGGGGGGGTCCACGAGCAGTACTTC.